The sequence of this TCR beta chain was determined in a study of T cells in Graves' hyperthyroidism and ophthalmopathy (dated by TCRdb to about 2019). Regarding the study in general: To identify TCR V-J signatures that set the groups apart, the researchers used a discovery cohort of more than 95 patients, made up of fewer than 50 with Graves' ophthalmopathy and 57 with stable Graves' hyperthyroidism. In addition, the study compared T-cell repertoires in thyroid tissue and in blood from about six Graves' hyperthyroidism patients. For training and testing, the 110 or so patients in the discovery cohort were randomly divided in a 7:3 ratio. The paper describes TCR Vbeta CDR3 sequencing of 135 peripheral blood samples, made up of roughly 45 ophthalmopathy patients, 70 to 75 hyperthyroidism patients and roughly 17 progressor patients. Prospective prediction of ophthalmopathy was tested in an independent validation cohort of under 20 hyperthyroidism patients and roughly 16 patients who later progressed to ophthalmopathy. Once sampling was done, hyperthyroidism patients were given methimazole at a starting dose of 30 mg daily, whereas ophthalmopathy patients were given high-dose intravenous methylprednisolone. General study outcomes and caveats: During validation, the model predicted progression to ophthalmopathy a median of about 5.9 months ahead of onset, with around 71% sensitivity and under 85% specificity. No statistical method was used to set the sample size in advance, and investigators knew the group allocation. Most expanded thyroid clonotypes (frequency above 0.001) were also found in blood, which suggests that blood repertoires may mirror thyroid immune responses. Ophthalmopathy was separated from stable hyperthyroidism by a 13 V-J signature model, with 87.88% sensitivity and about 81% specificity obtained in cross-validation and 80%/75% obtained in testing.

As regards this clonotype: No antigen is known for it. No base quality information exists; no much larger clone differs at one position.

The CDR3 holds 13 amino acids from the cysteine to the phenylalanine. Only the CDR3 portion is preserved as DNA: 39 bases, with reading frame beginning at the first base. V lost 5 bases and J lost 6 bases; the stretch between them is 13 bases long. From the germline V gene, CDR1 is SGHTA and CDR2 is FQGTGA. Amplification of TCR beta CDR3 regions was carried out from RNA transcripts. The TCR CDR3 was subjected to a first round of RT-PCR using the HTBI primer set and the Qiagen OneStep RT-PCR kit. A second multiplex PCR round built the libraries, followed by size selection and purification. Libraries were sequenced paired-end with 100 bp reads on an Illumina HiSeq2000. The authors' analysis ran thus. Raw data were processed with SOAPnuke, discarding reads with adapters, uncalled bases, mean Phred below 15, or no exact constant-primer or identifier match. High-quality paired reads were merged with COPE v1.2.5, and unique nucleotide sequences were defined as clonotypes. Clonotypes were aligned to IMGT TRBV, TRBD and TRBJ reference segments using MiTCR v1.1. Only V-J combinations with frequency above 0.0001, covering about 99% of repertoires, were analysed. A TCS score was defined as the ratio of F50 (clonal expansion) to E x V (chaos), with BLOSUM62-based TCRdist applied between CDR3 peptides within each V-J. Welch's t-statistics and random forest reduced several hundred V-J features to 13, which were used in a naive Bayes classifier (R e1071). The public sequencing data were trimmed at Q25 with fastp and processed into clonotypes with MiXCR by TCRdb, which kept only in-frame beta chains. Each CDR3 protein appears once, grouped with its most common genes and DNA. The authors' filters were not applied to this entry. This sample gives hundreds of thousands of distinct CDR3 sequences in total; 40% to 55% of them show up just once. 6.5% to 9% of the sample is held by the ten biggest clonotypes.

A patient counted as having stable Graves' hyperthyroidism if no progression to ophthalmopathy occurred over 18 months of follow-up. Hyperthyroidism patients were newly diagnosed, with disease duration under 2 months, and aged 18 to 65 years. Patients with uncontrolled infections, other autoimmune diseases, pregnancy or lactation were excluded. Diagnoses were based on clinical symptoms, serum thyroxine and TRAb, thyroid ultrasound and orbital computed tomography. Total RNA was extracted using Trizol reagent, and RNA quality was assessed on an Agilent 2100 Bioanalyzer. Sequencing used peripheral blood or thyroid tissue (not recorded which). The chain joins TRBV7-3 to TRBJ1-2; the D gene is possibly TRBD1, with 6 bases matching. The receptor was isolated from a young woman with Graves' hyperthyroidism. Donor details come from another sample of the same person, matched by shared clones. Here is the DNA: TGTGCCAGCAGCGGTCGGGGGGCCCATGGCTACACCTTC. It translates to CASSGRGAHGYTF.